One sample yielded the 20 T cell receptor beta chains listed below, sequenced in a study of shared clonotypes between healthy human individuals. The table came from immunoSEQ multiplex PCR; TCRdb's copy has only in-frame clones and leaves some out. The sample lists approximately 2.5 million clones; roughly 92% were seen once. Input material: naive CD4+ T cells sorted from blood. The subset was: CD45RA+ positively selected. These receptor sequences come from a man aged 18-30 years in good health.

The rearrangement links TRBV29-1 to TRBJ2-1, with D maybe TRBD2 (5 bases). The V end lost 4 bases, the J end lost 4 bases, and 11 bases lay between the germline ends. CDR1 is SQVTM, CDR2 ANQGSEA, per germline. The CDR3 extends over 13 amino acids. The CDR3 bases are TGCAGCGTTGGTAGCGAGAGATACAATGAGCAGTTCTTC. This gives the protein CSVGSERYNEQFF.

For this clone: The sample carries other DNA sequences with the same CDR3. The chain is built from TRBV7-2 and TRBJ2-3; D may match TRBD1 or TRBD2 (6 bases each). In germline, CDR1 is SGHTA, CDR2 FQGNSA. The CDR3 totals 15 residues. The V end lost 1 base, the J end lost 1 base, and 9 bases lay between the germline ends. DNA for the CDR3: TGTGCCAGCAGCTTAGGCCGGGGGCGCACAGATACGCAGTATTTT. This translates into CASSLGRGRTDTQYF.

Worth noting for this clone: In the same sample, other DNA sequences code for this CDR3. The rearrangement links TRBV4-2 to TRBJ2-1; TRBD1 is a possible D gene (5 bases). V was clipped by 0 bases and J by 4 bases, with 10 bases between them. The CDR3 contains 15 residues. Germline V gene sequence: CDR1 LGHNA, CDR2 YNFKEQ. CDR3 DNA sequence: TGTGCCAGCAGCCAAGATAGGGGCAGTTACAATGAGCAGTTCTTC. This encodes CASSQDRGSYNEQFF.

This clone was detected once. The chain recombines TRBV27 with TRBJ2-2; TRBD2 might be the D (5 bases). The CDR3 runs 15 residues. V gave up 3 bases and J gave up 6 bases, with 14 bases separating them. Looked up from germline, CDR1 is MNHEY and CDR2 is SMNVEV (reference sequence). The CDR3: CASSFGGSLAGELFF. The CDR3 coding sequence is TGTGCCAGCAGTTTTGGTGGGAGTCTTGCCGGGGAGCTGTTTTTT.

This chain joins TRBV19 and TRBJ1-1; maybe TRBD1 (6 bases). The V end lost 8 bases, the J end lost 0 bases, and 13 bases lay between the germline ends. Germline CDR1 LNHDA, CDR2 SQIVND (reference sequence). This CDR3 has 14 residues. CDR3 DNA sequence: TGTGCCAGTTACCCGGGACAACTGAACACTGAAGCTTTCTTT. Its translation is CASYPGQLNTEAFF.

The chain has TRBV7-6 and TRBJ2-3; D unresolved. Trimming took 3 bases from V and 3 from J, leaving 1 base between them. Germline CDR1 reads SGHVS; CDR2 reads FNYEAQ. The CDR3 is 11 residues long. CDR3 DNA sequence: TGTGCCAGCAGCTTTACAGATACGCAGTATTTT. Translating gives CASSFTDTQYF.

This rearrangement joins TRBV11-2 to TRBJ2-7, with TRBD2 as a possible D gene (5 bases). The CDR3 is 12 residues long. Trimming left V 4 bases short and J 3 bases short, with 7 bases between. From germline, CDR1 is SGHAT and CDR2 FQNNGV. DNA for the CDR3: TGTGCCAGCAGCTACGGAGGCTACGAGCAGTACTTC. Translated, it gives CASSYGGYEQYF.

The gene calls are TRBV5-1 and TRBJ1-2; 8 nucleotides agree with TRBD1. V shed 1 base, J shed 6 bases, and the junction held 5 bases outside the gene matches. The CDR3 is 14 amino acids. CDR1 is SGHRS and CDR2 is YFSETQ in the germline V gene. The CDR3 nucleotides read TGCGCCAGCAGCTTGTCCGACAGGGGCAATGGCTACACCTTC. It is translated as CASSLSDRGNGYTF.

The CDR3 sequence is CASLGTGGNYGYTF. The CDR3, as DNA: TGTGCCAGCTTGGGGACAGGGGGCAACTATGGCTACACCTTC. The V call is TRBV2, the J call TRBJ1-2; 12 bases agree with TRBD1. Germline assignment: CDR1 SNHLY and CDR2 FYNNEI. V was clipped by 8 bases and J by 2 bases; unmatched bases: 3. This CDR3 is 14 amino acids long.

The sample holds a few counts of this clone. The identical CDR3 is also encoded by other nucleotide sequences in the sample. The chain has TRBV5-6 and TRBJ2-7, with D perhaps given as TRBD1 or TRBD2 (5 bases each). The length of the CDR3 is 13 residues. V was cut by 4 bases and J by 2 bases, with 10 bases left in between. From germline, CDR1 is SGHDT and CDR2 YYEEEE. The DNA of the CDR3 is TGTGCCAGCAGCCCGGGACGGACCTACGAGCAGTACTTC. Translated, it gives CASSPGRTYEQYF.

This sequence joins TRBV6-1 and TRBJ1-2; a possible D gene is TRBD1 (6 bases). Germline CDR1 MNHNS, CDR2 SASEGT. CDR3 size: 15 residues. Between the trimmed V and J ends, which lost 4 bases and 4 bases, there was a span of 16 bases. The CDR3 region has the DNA TGTGCCAGCAGTGTACTCCAGACAGGAAGCTATGGCTACACCTTC. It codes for CASSVLQTGSYGYTF.

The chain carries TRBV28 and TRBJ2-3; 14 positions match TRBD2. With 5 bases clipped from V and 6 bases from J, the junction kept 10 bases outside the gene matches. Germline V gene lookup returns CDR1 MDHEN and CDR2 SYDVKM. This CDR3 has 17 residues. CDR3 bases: TGTGCCAGCAGTCAAGCTGGACTAGCGGGGGGCAAGGATACGCAGTATTTT. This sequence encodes CASSQAGLAGGKDTQYF.

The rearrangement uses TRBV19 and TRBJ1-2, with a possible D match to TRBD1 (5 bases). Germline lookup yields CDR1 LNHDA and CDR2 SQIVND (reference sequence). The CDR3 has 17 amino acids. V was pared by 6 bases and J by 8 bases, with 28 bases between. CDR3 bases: TGTGCCAGTAGAATACCCCAAGGGACTTCTCCGTATATAGGCTACACCTTC. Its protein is CASRIPQGTSPYIGYTF.

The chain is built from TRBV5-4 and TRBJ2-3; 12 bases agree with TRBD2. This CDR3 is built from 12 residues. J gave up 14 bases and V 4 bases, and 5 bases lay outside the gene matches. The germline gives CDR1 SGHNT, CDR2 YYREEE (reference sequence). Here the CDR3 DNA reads TGTGCCAGCAGCCTACCGGGACTAGCGGGGTATTTT. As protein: CASSLPGLAGYF.

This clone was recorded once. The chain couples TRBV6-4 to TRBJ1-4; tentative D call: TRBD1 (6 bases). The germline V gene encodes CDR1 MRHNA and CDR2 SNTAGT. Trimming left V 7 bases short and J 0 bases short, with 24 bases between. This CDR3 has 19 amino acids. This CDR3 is CASNCRGRFSESTNEKLFF. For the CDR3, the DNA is TGTGCCAGCAATTGCAGGGGTCGGTTTTCGGAATCAACTAATGAAAAACTGTTTTTT.

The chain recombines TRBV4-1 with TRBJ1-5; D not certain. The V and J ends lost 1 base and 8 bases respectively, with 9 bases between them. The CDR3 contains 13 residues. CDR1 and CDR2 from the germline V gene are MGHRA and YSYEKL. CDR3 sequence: CASSQAHTEPQHF. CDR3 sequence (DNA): TGCGCCAGCAGCCAAGCCCATACAGAGCCCCAGCATTTT.

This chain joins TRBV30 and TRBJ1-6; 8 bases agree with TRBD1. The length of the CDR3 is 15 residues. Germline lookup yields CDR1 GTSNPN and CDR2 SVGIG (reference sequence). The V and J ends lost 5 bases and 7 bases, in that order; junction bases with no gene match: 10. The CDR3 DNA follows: TGTGCCTGGTCAGTCCTCAGGGGGCTAAATTCACCCCTCCACTTT. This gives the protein CAWSVLRGLNSPLHF.

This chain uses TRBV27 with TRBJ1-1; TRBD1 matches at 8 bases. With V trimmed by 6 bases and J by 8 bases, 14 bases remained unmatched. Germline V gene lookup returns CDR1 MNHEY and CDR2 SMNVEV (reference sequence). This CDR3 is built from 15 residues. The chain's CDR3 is CASSLSRQGAFEAFF. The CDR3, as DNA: TGTGCCAGCAGCCTATCGCGGCAGGGGGCCTTCGAAGCTTTCTTT.

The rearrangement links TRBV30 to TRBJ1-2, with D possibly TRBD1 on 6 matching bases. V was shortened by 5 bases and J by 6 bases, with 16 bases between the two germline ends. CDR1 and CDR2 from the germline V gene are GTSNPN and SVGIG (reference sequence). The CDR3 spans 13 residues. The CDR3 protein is CAWVQGGGHGYTF. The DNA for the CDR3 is TGTGCCTGGGTCCAAGGGGGAGGCCATGGCTACACCTTC.

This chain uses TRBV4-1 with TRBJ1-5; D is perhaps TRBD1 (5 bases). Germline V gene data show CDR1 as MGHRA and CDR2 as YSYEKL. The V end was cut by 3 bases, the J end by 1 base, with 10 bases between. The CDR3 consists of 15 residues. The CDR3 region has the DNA TGCGCCAGCAGCCACTACCGGGACAGCAATCAGCCCCAGCATTTT. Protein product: CASSHYRDSNQPQHF.